The 22 T cell receptor beta chains given below trace back to one sample, sequenced in a study of CD8+CD57+ T cells in acquired aplastic anemia (dated by TCRdb to 2016 to 2018). Reads for this sample came from an Illumina HiSeq 2000. Profiling of TCR beta VDJ combinations and CDR3 sequences used genomic DNA as the template. In TCRdb, the public reads were trimmed at Q25 with fastp and aligned with MiXCR, with productive beta chains retained. Each CDR3 protein appears once, grouped with its most common genes and DNA. The sample table records about 220,000 distinct CDR3 sequences; 34% of these occur just once. Approximately 1.2% of the sample is in the top ten clones. The sequencing sample was made of sorted CD4+, CD8+, or CD8+CD57+ T cells (not recorded which) from PBMCs. The origin of the receptors is a human donor in good health, serving as a control.

This clonotype has only a few counts. CDR3 amino acids: CASSIGWTGGNQPQHF. CDR3 bases: TGTGCCAGTAGTATTGGTTGGACAGGAGGTAATCAGCCCCAGCATTTT. This chain links TRBV19 with TRBJ1-5; TRBD1 matches at 7 bases. Trimming cost V 3 bases and J 4 bases; bases outside gene matches: 9. Germline CDR1 and CDR2: LNHDA and SQIVND (reference sequence). This CDR3 contains 16 residues.

This clonotype was counted at least ten times. The chain employs TRBV20-1 and TRBJ2-3; D is unresolved. Trimming pared 2 bases from V and 6 bases from J, leaving 6 bases between. The CDR3 consists of 11 residues. The germline gives CDR1 DFQATT, CDR2 SNEGSKA (reference sequence). The chain's CDR3 is CSARITDTQYF. CDR3 nucleotides: TGCAGTGCTAGAATTACCGATACGCAGTATTTT.

The table lists this clonotype with many counts. The CDR3 DNA sequence: TGTGCCAGCAGCTTAACCCCCGGCAGATCTGGCTACACCTTC. Its protein product is CASSLTPGRSGYTF. The chain employs TRBV7-9 and TRBJ1-2; the D is unclear. Germline values: CDR1 SEHNR, CDR2 FQNEAQ (reference sequence). This CDR3 contains 14 residues. Between the trimmed V and J ends, which lost 2 bases and 7 bases, there was a span of 14 bases.

This clonotype was picked up a small number of times. The genes are TRBV20-1 and TRBJ2-3; 10 nucleotides align to TRBD2. CDR1 DFQATT and CDR2 SNEGSKA come from the germline V gene (reference sequence). The CDR3 loop spans 19 amino acids. J was trimmed by 2 bases and V by 3 bases; bases with no gene match: 17. CDR3 residues: CSARGASGSTGGLTDTQYF. The CDR3 DNA reads as TGCAGTGCTAGGGGGGCTAGCGGGAGTACGGGGGGACTCACAGATACGCAGTATTTT.

This clonotype was seen repeatedly, ten times or more. The rearrangement uses TRBV10-3 and TRBJ1-2; 9 bases align to TRBD1. The CDR3 extends over 14 amino acids. Germline V gene sequence: CDR1 ENHRY, CDR2 SYGVKD. The ends lost 6 bases at V and 3 bases at J; junction bases unmatched: 5. This CDR3 reads CAIRPQGADYGYTF. The CDR3 region has the DNA TGTGCCATCAGGCCACAGGGGGCGGACTATGGCTACACCTTC.

This clonotype appeared many times. The chain links TRBV20-1 to TRBJ1-5; 8 nucleotides align to TRBD1. The CDR3 loop spans 16 amino acids. J gave up 7 bases and V 2 bases, and 13 bases lay outside the gene matches. Germline V gene sequence: CDR1 DFQATT, CDR2 SNEGSKA (reference sequence). The CDR3 reads CSARPRQGLGKQPQHF. The CDR3, as DNA: TGCAGTGCTAGACCCCGACAGGGGCTGGGGAAACAGCCCCAGCATTTT.

V is TRBV5-1 and J is TRBJ2-3, with D perhaps TRBD1 or TRBD2 (5 bases each). Trimming removed 1 base from V and 3 bases from J, with 12 bases in between. Germline lookup yields CDR1 SGHRS and CDR2 YFSETQ. The CDR3 has 15 amino acids. The CDR3 spells CASSLSRGRTDTQYF. In DNA, the CDR3 is TGCGCCAGCAGCTTGTCCCGGGGCCGGACAGATACGCAGTATTTT.

This rearrangement joins TRBV29-1 to TRBJ1-2, with a weak D call TRBD1 (6 bases). The CDR3 contains 16 residues. The V and J ends lost 3 bases and 7 bases respectively, with 24 bases between them. Germline CDR1 reads SQVTM; CDR2 reads ANQGSEA. CDR3 region: CSVEDSKNALGSGYTF. The CDR3 DNA reads TGCAGCGTTGAGGACAGCAAGAACGCCTTGGGGAGTGGCTACACCTTC.

In this sample, this clonotype turned up many times. V usage is TRBV2 and J usage is TRBJ1-5; 9 positions agree with TRBD1. Germline lookup yields CDR1 SNHLY and CDR2 FYNNEI. The CDR3 has 15 amino acids. Losses at the gene ends were 4 bases for V and 6 bases for J; bases not matched to a gene: 7. CDR3 nucleotides: TGTGCCAGCAGTGCTAGGGGACAGGGCCCTCAGCCCCAGCATTTT. Translation: CASSARGQGPQPQHF.

The chain has TRBV5-1 and TRBJ2-1; TRBD1 matches at 12 bases. This CDR3 is 19 amino acids long. Looked up from germline, CDR1 is SGHRS and CDR2 is YFSETQ. V lost 3 bases to trimming and J lost 2 bases; unmatched junction nucleotides: 12. The DNA for the CDR3 is TGCGCCAGCAGCTCCCGGGGGACAGGGGGCGTTAATCCCTACAATGAGCAGTTCTTC. This codes for CASSSRGTGGVNPYNEQFF. Using reference TRBV5-1 and TRBJ2-1 for the parts outside the CDR3, the full variable domain is KAGVTQTPRYLIKTRGQQVTLSCSPISGHRSVSWYQQTPGQGLQFLFEYFSETQRNKGNFPGRFSGRQFSNSRSEMNVSTLELGDSALYLCASSSRGTGGVNPYNEQFFGPGTRLTVL.

This clonotype was counted a few times. This sequence joins TRBV7-3 and TRBJ1-3; a weak D match, TRBD1 (6 bases). V was pared by 3 bases and J by 0 bases, with 12 bases between. Germline loops: CDR1 SGHTA, CDR2 FQGTGA. This CDR3 has 16 amino acids. This chain's CDR3 is CASSFPDRSSGNTIYF. CDR3 bases: TGTGCCAGCAGCTTCCCAGACAGGTCCTCTGGAAACACCATATATTTT. The full variable domain, in which reference TRBV7-3 and TRBJ1-3 provide the parts outside the CDR3, is GAGVSQTPSNKVTEKGKYVELRCDPISGHTALYWYRQSLGQGPEFLIYFQGTGAADDSGLPNDRFFAVRPEGSVSTLKIQRTERGDSAVYLCASSFPDRSSGNTIYFGEGSWLTVV.

The table lists this clonotype with a few counts. J is TRBJ2-7 and V is TRBV25-1, with 9 nucleotides matching TRBD1. V trimming: 4 bases; J trimming: 6 bases; junction bases outside the gene matches: 10. The V gene's germline CDR1 is MGHDK and CDR2 SYGVNS. This CDR3 spans 15 amino acids. Here the CDR3 reads CASSAQGTGFAEQYF. The CDR3 DNA is TGTGCCAGCAGTGCTCAGGGGACAGGGTTCGCCGAGCAGTACTTC.

The J gene is TRBJ2-5, the V gene TRBV11-1, with D maybe TRBD1 (5 bases). The DNA end lines up better with TRBJ2-7; the J call may be wrong. This CDR3 has 14 amino acids. From germline, CDR1 is SGHAT and CDR2 FQDESV (reference sequence). In DNA form, the CDR3 reads TGTGCCAGCAGCCCAAATCAGGGCCCCTACGAGCAGTACTTC. Translating it yields CASSPNQGPYEQYF.

This clonotype was detected many times. V is TRBV20-1 and J is TRBJ1-1; tentatively, D is TRBD1 (5 bases). Looked up from germline, CDR1 is DFQATT and CDR2 is SNEGSKA (reference sequence). The CDR3 covers 14 residues. V dropped 5 bases and J dropped 1 base, with 14 bases sitting between them. In nucleotides, the CDR3 is TGCAGTGCTCTTACAGGCCACGCGAACACTGAAGCTTTCTTT. This sequence encodes CSALTGHANTEAFF.

This clonotype has ten or more counts. The V gene is TRBV11-2, the J gene TRBJ1-5; TRBD1 matches 10 bases. This CDR3 has 17 amino acids. CDR1 and CDR2 (germline): SGHAT, FQNNGV. V gave up 3 bases and J gave up 0 bases; unmatched junction bases: 5. The CDR3 DNA is TGTGCCAGCAGCTTCGGGACAGGGGCTTATAGCAATCAGCCCCAGCATTTT. The encoded protein is CASSFGTGAYSNQPQHF. Together with reference TRBV11-2 and TRBJ1-5, the CDR3 gives the full variable domain: EAGVAQSPRYKIIEKRQSVAFWCNPISGHATLYWYQQILGQGPKLLIQFQNNGVVDDSQLPKDRFSAERLKGVDSTLKIQPAKLEDSAVYLCASSFGTGAYSNQPQHFGDGTRLSIL.

This clonotype was seen more than once but under ten times. This chain links TRBV7-2 with TRBJ2-2; either TRBD1 or TRBD2 may supply D (6 bases each). CDR1 SGHTA and CDR2 FQGNSA come from the germline V gene. The CDR3 covers 16 residues. V lost 0 bases and J lost 0, with 8 bases in between. The CDR3 is CASSLARGPNTGELFF. The CDR3 DNA reads as TGTGCCAGCAGCTTAGCTCGGGGGCCGAACACCGGGGAGCTGTTTTTT.

This clonotype rates as medium-sized. CDR3 protein: CATWDRNYGYTF. Written as DNA, the CDR3 is TGTGCCACCTGGGACCGAAACTATGGCTACACCTTC. J is TRBJ1-2 and V is TRBV24-1, with D perhaps TRBD1 (5 bases). Deletions cut 9 bases from V and 2 bases from J, with 9 bases between. The CDR3 extends over 12 amino acids. Germline CDR1 and CDR2: KGHDR and SFDVKD.

V and J are TRBV7-9 and TRBJ1-2; D gene uncertain. This CDR3 region has 12 residues. Trimming took off 10 bases at V and 4 bases at J, with 13 bases between the two ends. Germline CDR1 and CDR2: SEHNR and FQNEAQ (reference sequence). In DNA form, the CDR3 reads TGTGCCATCACGGACGGCCTCTATGGCTACACCTTC. Protein product: CAITDGLYGYTF.

The sample holds many counts of this clonotype. The CDR3: CASSPGFSEAFF. The CDR3 DNA sequence: TGTGCCAGCAGCCCCGGTTTCTCTGAAGCTTTCTTT. This chain links TRBV2 with TRBJ1-1; D is ambiguous. Germline loops: CDR1 SNHLY, CDR2 FYNNEI. Trimming stripped 6 bases from V and 6 bases from J, with 11 bases between. The CDR3 is made up of 12 amino acids.

A remark on this clonotype: The conserved phenylalanine or tryptophan normally closing the CDR3 is absent here, so this likely arose from a read error. The V gene is TRBV24-1, the J gene TRBJ2-5; TRBD2 matches 9 bases. Trimming removed 8 bases from V and 2 bases from J; junction bases left unmatched: 2. This CDR3 contains 13 residues. Germline lookup yields CDR1 KGHDR and CDR2 SFDVKD. CDR3 region: CATKAGGQETQYS. Here the CDR3 DNA reads TGTGCCACCAAGGCGGGGGGGCAAGAGACCCAGTACTCC.

Turning to this clonotype: A much larger clone sits a single nucleotide away, making a read error possible. The genes are TRBV5-1 and TRBJ1-2; 10 bases agree with TRBD1. In germline, CDR1 is SGHRS, CDR2 YFSETQ. The CDR3 is 13 residues long. V lost 7 bases and J lost 7; bases outside the gene matches: 7. DNA of the CDR3: TGCGCCAGCCGGACAGGGGGTGGCTGTGGCTACACCTTC. Protein sequence: CASRTGGGCGYTF.

This chain uses TRBV20-1 with TRBJ2-3; TRBD2 matches 9 bases. Germline V CDR1 and CDR2: DFQATT, SNEGSKA (reference sequence). Trimming took 1 base from V and 0 from J; bases not matched to a gene: 14. This CDR3 comprises 19 residues. The CDR3 spells CSARATYTLAGTSTDTQYF. CDR3 sequence (DNA): TGCAGTGCTAGAGCCACATACACTCTAGCGGGGACTAGCACAGATACGCAGTATTTT.